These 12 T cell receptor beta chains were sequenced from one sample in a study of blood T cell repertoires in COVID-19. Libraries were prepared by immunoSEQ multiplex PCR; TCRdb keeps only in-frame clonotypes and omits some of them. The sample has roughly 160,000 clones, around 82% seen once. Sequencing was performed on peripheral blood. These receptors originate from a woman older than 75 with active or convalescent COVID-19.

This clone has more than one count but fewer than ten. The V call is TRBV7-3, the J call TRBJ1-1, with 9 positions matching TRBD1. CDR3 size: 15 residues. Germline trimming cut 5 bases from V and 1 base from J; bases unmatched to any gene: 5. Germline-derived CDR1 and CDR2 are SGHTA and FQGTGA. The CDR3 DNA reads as TGTGCCAGCAGCCACGGGACAGGGAGGAACACTGAAGCTTTCTTT. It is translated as CASSHGTGRNTEAFF. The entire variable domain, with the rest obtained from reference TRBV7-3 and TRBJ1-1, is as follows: GAGVSQTPSNKVTEKGKYVELRCDPISGHTALYWYRQSLGQGPEFLIYFQGTGAADDSGLPNDRFFAVRPEGSVSTLKIQRTERGDSAVYLCASSHGTGRNTEAFFGQGTRLTVV.

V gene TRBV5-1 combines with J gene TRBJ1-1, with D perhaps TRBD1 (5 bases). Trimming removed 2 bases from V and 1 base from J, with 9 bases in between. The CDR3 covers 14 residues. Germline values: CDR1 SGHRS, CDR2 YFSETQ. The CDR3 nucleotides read TGCGCCAGCAGCTTCGGGACTAAGAACACTGAAGCTTTCTTT. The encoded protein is CASSFGTKNTEAFF.

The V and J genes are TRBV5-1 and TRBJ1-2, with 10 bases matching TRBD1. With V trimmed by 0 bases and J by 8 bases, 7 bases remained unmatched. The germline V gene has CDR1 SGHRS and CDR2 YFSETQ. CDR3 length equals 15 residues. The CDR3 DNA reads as TGCGCCAGCAGCTTGGCCCTGGGACAGGGGTTCGGCTACACCTTC. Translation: CASSLALGQGFGYTF.

The DNA of the CDR3 is TGTGCCAGCAGTTTAATCGGGGGGATGGGCACTGAAGCTTTCTTT. Translated: CASSLIGGMGTEAFF. The V and J genes are TRBV6-5 and TRBJ1-1; D is perhaps TRBD1 (5 bases). Trimming shortened V by 4 bases and J by 4 bases, and 16 bases separated the two germline ends. This CDR3 spans 15 amino acids. Per the germline V gene, CDR1 is MNHEY and CDR2 is SVGAGI.

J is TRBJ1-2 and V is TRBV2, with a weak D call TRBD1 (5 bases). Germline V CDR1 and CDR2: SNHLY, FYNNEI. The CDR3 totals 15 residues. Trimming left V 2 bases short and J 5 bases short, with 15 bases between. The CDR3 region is CASSEQQGFRYGYTF. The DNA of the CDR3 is TGTGCCAGCAGTGAACAGCAGGGCTTTCGTTATGGCTACACCTTC.

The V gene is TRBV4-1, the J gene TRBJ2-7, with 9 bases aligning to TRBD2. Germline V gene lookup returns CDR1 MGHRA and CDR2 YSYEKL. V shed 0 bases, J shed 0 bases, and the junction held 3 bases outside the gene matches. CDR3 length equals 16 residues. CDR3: CASSQDLAGVSYEQYF. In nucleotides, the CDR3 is TGCGCCAGCAGCCAAGATTTAGCGGGGGTCTCCTACGAGCAGTACTTC.

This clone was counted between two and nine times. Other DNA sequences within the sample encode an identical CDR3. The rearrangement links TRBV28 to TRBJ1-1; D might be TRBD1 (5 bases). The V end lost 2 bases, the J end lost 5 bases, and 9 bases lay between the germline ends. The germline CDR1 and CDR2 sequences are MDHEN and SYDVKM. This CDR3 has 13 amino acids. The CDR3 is CASSLPGRTEAFF. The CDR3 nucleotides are TGTGCCAGCAGTTTACCAGGGCGGACTGAAGCTTTCTTT.

The CDR3 DNA reads as TGTGCCAGCAGTGGGTTGAATATGGGGGCCTATGGCTACACCTTC. This translates into CASSGLNMGAYGYTF. This chain uses TRBV28 with TRBJ1-2; possible D gene TRBD1, 6 bases. CDR1 and CDR2 from the germline V gene are MDHEN and SYDVKM. V was shortened by 5 bases and J by 4 bases, with 17 bases between the two germline ends. This CDR3 is built from 15 residues.

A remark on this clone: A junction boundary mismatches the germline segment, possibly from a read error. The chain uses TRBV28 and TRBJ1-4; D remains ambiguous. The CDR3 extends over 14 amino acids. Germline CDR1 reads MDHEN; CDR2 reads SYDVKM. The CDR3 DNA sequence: TGTGCCACCAGTGCCCCTACAACTAATGAAAAACTGTTTTTT. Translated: CATSAPTTNEKLFF.

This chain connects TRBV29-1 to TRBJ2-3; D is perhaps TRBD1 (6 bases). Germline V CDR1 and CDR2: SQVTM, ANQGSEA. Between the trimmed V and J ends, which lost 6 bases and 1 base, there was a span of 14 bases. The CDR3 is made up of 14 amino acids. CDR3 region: CSVGADSGTDTQYF. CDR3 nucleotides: TGCAGCGTGGGGGCGGACAGTGGCACAGATACGCAGTATTTT.

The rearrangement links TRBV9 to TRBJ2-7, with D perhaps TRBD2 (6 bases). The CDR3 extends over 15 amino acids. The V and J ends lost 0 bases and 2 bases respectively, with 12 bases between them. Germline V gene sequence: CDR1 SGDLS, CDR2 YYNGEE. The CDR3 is CASSVGAGSPYEQYF. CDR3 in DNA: TGTGCCAGCAGCGTAGGCGCGGGAAGCCCCTACGAGCAGTACTTC.

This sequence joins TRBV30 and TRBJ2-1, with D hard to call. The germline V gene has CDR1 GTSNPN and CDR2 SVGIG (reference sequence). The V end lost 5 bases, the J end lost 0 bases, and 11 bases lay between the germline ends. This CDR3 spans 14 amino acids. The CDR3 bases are TGTGCCTGGTGGAGCGCTAGCTCCTACAATGAGCAGTTCTTC. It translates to CAWWSASSYNEQFF.